These T cell receptor beta chains were read from a single sample in a study of regulatory T cells in long-lasting Graves disease. One entry per CDR3 protein, called by TCRdb with MiXCR from the multiplex PCR reads. Of over 450,000 distinct CDR3 sequences in the sample, 20% to 25% were seen once. The sample was peripheral blood mononuclear cells (PBMCs), taken when the disease was refractory, from a patient treated with antithyroid drugs. These receptors originate from a female donor with Graves disease. The CDR3 runs from the conserved cysteine through the conserved F or W. The D gene is left open where the match is weak. Size tells how often a clone was seen (once, few, many) or the class of an expanded clone, and some rows leave it out.

>.|.|TRBV9|TRBJ1-6
CASGGFSNSPLHF
TGTGCCAGCGGGGGGTTTTCTAATTCACCCCTCCACTTT
>.|.|TRBV13|TRBJ1-1
CASSSQASEAFF
TGTGCCAGCAGCTCACAGGCTTCTGAAGCTTTCTTT
>.|many|TRBV2|TRBJ1-2
CASSVPLEWGNYGYTF
TGTGCCAGCAGTGTCCCATTAGAGTGGGGGAACTATGGCTACACCTTC
>TRBD2|.|TRBV30|TRBJ2-1
CAWSNMGLGYNEQFF
TGTGCCTGGAGTAACATGGGACTAGGGTACAATGAGCAGTTCTTC
>.|.|TRBV4-1|TRBJ2-7
CASSQLAVSYEQYF
TGCGCCAGCAGCCAACTTGCAGTTTCCTACGAGCAGTACTTC
>.|.|TRBV13|TRBJ1-6
CASTRVMGRSPLHF
TGTGCCAGCACGCGGGTAATGGGCAGGTCACCCCTCCACTTT
>TRBD1|few|TRBV20-1|TRBJ1-5
CSARDLTGGRQQPQHF
TGCAGTGCTAGAGACTTGACAGGGGGCCGGCAGCAGCCCCAGCATTTT
>TRBD2|.|TRBV6-2/TRBV6-3|TRBJ2-2
CASSSSSGPWNTGELFF
TGTGCCAGCAGTTCTTCTAGCGGGCCCTGGAACACCGGGGAGCTGTTTTTT
>TRBD2|few|TRBV5-5|TRBJ2-5
CASSFPSGRQETQYF
TGTGCCAGCAGCTTCCCTAGCGGGAGACAAGAGACCCAGTACTTC
>TRBD2|.|TRBV7-2|TRBJ2-3
CASSLVAGGSTDTQYF
TGTGCCAGCAGCTTGGTAGCGGGGGGGAGCACAGATACGCAGTATTTT
>.|many|TRBV12-3/TRBV12-4|TRBJ1-2
CASRVYGYTF
TGTGCCAGCAGGGTCTATGGCTACACCTTC
>.|few|TRBV6-5|TRBJ2-7
CASSYDLVTTYEQYF
TGTGCCAGCAGTTACGACCTAGTTACTACCTACGAGCAGTACTTC
>TRBD2|few|TRBV12-3/TRBV12-4|TRBJ2-3
CASRMAGGADTQYF
TGTGCCAGCAGAATGGCGGGAGGCGCAGATACGCAGTATTTT
>.|few|TRBV14|TRBJ2-7
CASSQDFAVSDEQYF
TGTGCCAGCAGCCAAGATTTTGCCGTTTCGGACGAGCAGTACTTC
>.|.|TRBV5-5|TRBJ2-7
CASTTVWGPKGREQYF
TGTGCCAGCACGACAGTGTGGGGACCAAAGGGTCGCGAGCAGTACTTC
>.|many|TRBV7-2|TRBJ2-7
CASSLAARAREQYF
TGTGCCAGCAGCTTAGCTGCCAGGGCTCGAGAGCAGTACTTC